Listed below are T cell receptor beta chains from one sample, sequenced in a study of long-term antiretroviral therapy in people with HIV. Sequencing was performed with immunoSEQ multiplex PCR; in TCRdb, only in-frame clones are kept and a portion is missing. In the table there are some 26,000 clones, around 87% of which are singletons. Sequencing was performed on unsorted PBMCs, taken roughly 2.7 years after starting antiretroviral therapy. These receptors all come from a man in his forties with HIV. CDR3s include the opening cysteine and the closing phenylalanine or tryptophan. Each record gives: D gene, J gene, clone size, V gene, CDR3 DNA, CDR3 protein. D genes are given only for firm matches. Part of the rows lack a size; the others show once, few, many or a class for expanded clones.

D: TRBD2
J: TRBJ2-5
size: .
V: TRBV5-1
DNA: TGCGCCAGCAGCTGGGGGACTAGCGGGGAAGGAGAGACCCAGTACTTC
CDR3: CASSWGTSGEGETQYF

D: .
J: TRBJ1-2
size: .
V: TRBV18
DNA: TGTGCCAGCTCACCCAACGACAAGGGGATGGCCTATGGCTACACCTTC
CDR3: CASSPNDKGMAYGYTF

D: .
J: TRBJ2-2
size: .
V: TRBV4-2
DNA: TGTGCCAGCAGCCAAGAGGACCTTAAGTCCGGGGAGCTGTTTTTT
CDR3: CASSQEDLKSGELFF

D: TRBD2
J: TRBJ2-1
size: .
V: TRBV23-1
DNA: TGCGCCAGCAGTCGACACACGACCCTAGCGGACAAGGGCAATGAGCAGTTCTTC
CDR3: CASSRHTTLADKGNEQFF

D: TRBD1
J: TRBJ1-4
size: .
V: TRBV5-1
DNA: TGCGCCAGCAGCTCCTTTCGGGACAGGGGAACGACTAATGAAAAACTGTTTTTT
CDR3: CASSSFRDRGTTNEKLFF

D: .
J: TRBJ2-1
size: .
V: TRBV6-6
DNA: TGTGCCAGCAGCCCCTGGAAGGGGCTGGGTAATGAGCAGTTCTTC
CDR3: CASSPWKGLGNEQFF

D: TRBD1
J: TRBJ2-7
size: .
V: TRBV7-9
DNA: TGTGCCAGCAGCTCGCTCCGGGACAGGGGCTACGAGCAGTACTTC
CDR3: CASSSLRDRGYEQYF

D: TRBD1
J: TRBJ2-1
size: few
V: TRBV27
DNA: TGTGCCAGCAGTCCAGGGGGTTCCTACAATGAGCAGTTCTTC
CDR3: CASSPGGSYNEQFF

D: TRBD1
J: TRBJ2-7
size: .
V: TRBV6-6
DNA: TGTGCCAGCAGTTACCAGGGGGACTACGAGCAGTACTTC
CDR3: CASSYQGDYEQYF

D: TRBD1
J: TRBJ2-3
size: .
V: TRBV10-3
DNA: TGTGCCATTGGCAGACAGGGGCCGGCGGATACGCAGTATTTT
CDR3: CAIGRQGPADTQYF

D: .
J: TRBJ2-1
size: .
V: TRBV28
DNA: TGTGCCAGCAGGGATACAGGGAGCTCCTACAATGAGCAGTTCTTC
CDR3: CASRDTGSSYNEQFF

D: .
J: TRBJ2-7
size: .
V: TRBV28
DNA: TGTGCCAGCAGCACCTCCGGTGGGGGGAGGTACTTC
CDR3: CASSTSGGGRYF

D: .
J: TRBJ1-1
size: .
V: TRBV6-5
DNA: TGTGCCAGCAGTTACAGGTCCAGGGGCCGTGACACTGAAGCTTTCTTT
CDR3: CASSYRSRGRDTEAFF

D: .
J: TRBJ2-4
size: .
V: TRBV6-6
DNA: TGTGCCAGCAGTAAACAGGTTCCCTCTGCCAAAAACATTCAGTACTTC
CDR3: CASSKQVPSAKNIQYF

D: TRBD2
J: TRBJ2-7
size: .
V: TRBV9
DNA: TGTGCCAGCAGCGTAGCTGGGAGGGTCGAGCAGTACTTC
CDR3: CASSVAGRVEQYF

D: TRBD1
J: TRBJ1-2
size: .
V: TRBV9
DNA: TGTGCCAGTTCCCACGGGACAGGGAGAGAAGCTAACTATGGCTACACCTTC
CDR3: CASSHGTGREANYGYTF

D: .
J: TRBJ2-7
size: .
V: TRBV28
DNA: TGTGCCAGCAGTTTTCCCACCTACGAGCAGTACTTC
CDR3: CASSFPTYEQYF

D: .
J: TRBJ1-1
size: .
V: TRBV9
DNA: TGTGCCAGCAGCTCCCCAGCGGGATCTCAACTCTTT
CDR3: CASSSPAGSQLF

D: TRBD1
J: TRBJ2-2
size: .
V: TRBV11-3
DNA: TGTGCCAGCAGCTACAGGACAGGGACCACCGGGGAGCTGTTTTTT
CDR3: CASSYRTGTTGELFF

D: .
J: TRBJ1-3
size: once
V: TRBV25-1
DNA: TGTGCCAGCAGTGACGTCAGCAACTCTGGAAACACCATATATTTT
CDR3: CASSDVSNSGNTIYF

D: TRBD2
J: TRBJ2-5
size: .
V: TRBV14
DNA: TGTGCCAGCAGCCAAGATACCGGGGGGGCCTTAGAGACCCAGTACTTC
CDR3: CASSQDTGGALETQYF

D: TRBD2
J: TRBJ2-3
size: .
V: TRBV5-1
DNA: TGCGCCAGCAGCTTGGAAACCGGGACTAGCGGCACAGATACGCAGTATTTT
CDR3: CASSLETGTSGTDTQYF

D: .
J: TRBJ2-3
size: .
V: TRBV4-3
DNA: TGCGCCAGCAGCCAAGGACTACAGGCGACAGCGGAGTCCTGGTATTTT
CDR3: CASSQGLQATAESWYF

D: .
J: TRBJ1-5
size: .
V: TRBV7-2
DNA: TGTGCCAGCAGCACTGAGTTAGGAGTCGGCAATCAGCCCCAGCATTTT
CDR3: CASSTELGVGNQPQHF

D: TRBD2
J: TRBJ2-7
size: .
V: TRBV6-5
DNA: TGTGCCAGCAGTGTACCCGGGACTAGCGGGAGCGAGCAGTACTTC
CDR3: CASSVPGTSGSEQYF

D: .
J: TRBJ1-2
size: .
V: TRBV4-2
DNA: TGTGCCAGCAGCCAATTACAGACCAACTATGGCTACACCTTC
CDR3: CASSQLQTNYGYTF

D: .
J: TRBJ1-5
size: .
V: TRBV19
DNA: TGTGCCAGTAGTATTTACAGGGCCTATCAGCCCCAGCATTTT
CDR3: CASSIYRAYQPQHF

D: TRBD1
J: TRBJ2-7
size: .
V: TRBV4-1
DNA: TGCGCCAGCAGCCAAGAACGGGACAGGTTCTACGAGCAGTACTTC
CDR3: CASSQERDRFYEQYF

D: TRBD2
J: TRBJ2-2
size: .
V: TRBV6-4
DNA: TGTGCCAGCAGACCCCGGGCTAGCGGGACGAACACCGGGGAGCTGTTTTTT
CDR3: CASRPRASGTNTGELFF

D: TRBD2
J: TRBJ2-3
size: .
V: TRBV5-1
DNA: TGCGCCAGCAGCCCCGGGACTAGGGGGGATACGCAGTATTTT
CDR3: CASSPGTRGDTQYF

D: .
J: TRBJ1-5
size: .
V: TRBV19
DNA: TGTGCCAGTAGTGACAGGCGGGTGTTTGGCCTAGCGGATCAGCCCCAGCATTTT
CDR3: CASSDRRVFGLADQPQHF

D: .
J: TRBJ1-1
size: .
V: TRBV6-6
DNA: TGTGCCAGCAGTTACTCGAGTGCATGGGACACTGAAGCTTTCTTT
CDR3: CASSYSSAWDTEAFF

D: TRBD1
J: TRBJ2-5
size: .
V: TRBV4-3
DNA: TGCGCCAGCAGCCCGGGACAGGGGTCGGAGACCCAGTACTTC
CDR3: CASSPGQGSETQYF

D: TRBD1
J: TRBJ1-2
size: .
V: TRBV30
DNA: TGTGCCTGGAGGTCCGGCAGGGGGGGTGGCTACACCTTC
CDR3: CAWRSGRGGGYTF

D: .
J: TRBJ2-7
size: .
V: TRBV7-2
DNA: TGTGCCAGCAGCTTAGCGGTGGGGGGCTCCTACGAGCAGTACTTC
CDR3: CASSLAVGGSYEQYF

D: .
J: TRBJ2-3
size: .
V: TRBV6-4
DNA: TGTGCCAGCAGTGACTCAGGCGGGGACACAGATACGCAGTATTTT
CDR3: CASSDSGGDTDTQYF

D: TRBD1
J: TRBJ2-7
size: .
V: TRBV10-3
DNA: TGTGCCATCAGTGGACAGGGGCACGAGCAGTACTTC
CDR3: CAISGQGHEQYF

D: TRBD1
J: TRBJ2-1
size: .
V: TRBV6-1
DNA: TGTGCCAGCAGCGACCGGGACAGGGGGCGGAATGAGCAGTTCTTC
CDR3: CASSDRDRGRNEQFF

D: TRBD2
J: TRBJ2-1
size: .
V: TRBV18
DNA: TGTGCCAGCTCAGTCACTAGCGGGAGCTACAATGAGCAGTTCTTC
CDR3: CASSVTSGSYNEQFF

D: .
J: TRBJ1-3
size: .
V: TRBV29-1
DNA: TGCAGCGTAGGGCGGGAGCCTGGAAACACCATATATTTT
CDR3: CSVGREPGNTIYF

D: .
J: TRBJ2-5
size: once
V: TRBV7-9
DNA: TGTGCCAGCAGCTCGGAGACCCAGTACTTC
CDR3: CASSSETQYF

D: .
J: TRBJ1-3
size: .
V: TRBV7-9
DNA: TGTGCCAGCAGCTTAGGAGAGGGAATCTCTGGAAACACCATATATTTT
CDR3: CASSLGEGISGNTIYF

D: TRBD1
J: TRBJ1-1
size: .
V: TRBV6-1
DNA: TGTGCCAGCAGTGTTCGGACAGGGAACACTGAAGCTTTCTTT
CDR3: CASSVRTGNTEAFF

D: TRBD1
J: TRBJ2-7
size: few
V: TRBV7-9
DNA: TGTGCCAGCAGCGCCTTGGACAGGGGATCATACGAGCAGTACTTC
CDR3: CASSALDRGSYEQYF

D: TRBD2
J: TRBJ2-5
size: .
V: TRBV6-5
DNA: TGTGCCAGCGGTTCATTAGCGGGAGCGCAAGAGACCCAGTACTTC
CDR3: CASGSLAGAQETQYF

D: TRBD2
J: TRBJ2-7
size: .
V: TRBV10-2
DNA: TGCGCCAGCAGGACTAGCGGGAGGTACGAGCAGTACTTC
CDR3: CASRTSGRYEQYF

D: .
J: TRBJ2-5
size: .
V: TRBV5-4
DNA: TGTGCCAGCAGCTTGGGGAAGACAGGGAGGGAGACCCAGTACTTC
CDR3: CASSLGKTGRETQYF